The 17 T cell receptor beta chains listed next were all sequenced from one sample in a study of blood T cell repertoires in COVID-19. Method: immunoSEQ multiplex PCR; TCRdb's copy keeps in-frame clones and lacks some. Of under 150,000 clones in the sample, 65% to 85% were seen once. The specimen sequenced was peripheral blood. Source of these receptors: a man older than 75 with active or convalescent COVID-19.

This chain connects TRBV19 to TRBJ2-3; 9 bases match TRBD2. V lost 4 bases and J lost 5; bases outside the gene matches: 4. The CDR3 runs 14 residues. Per germline, CDR1 LNHDA and CDR2 SQIVND (reference sequence). The CDR3 nucleotides are TGTGCCAGTAGTAAGGCGGGGGGGCAAGATACGCAGTATTTT. Translation: CASSKAGGQDTQYF.

J is TRBJ1-2 and V is TRBV5-4; 8 bases align to TRBD1. This CDR3 comprises 14 residues. V lost 5 bases to trimming and J lost 6 bases; unmatched junction nucleotides: 9. Germline CDR1 SGHNT, CDR2 YYREEE (reference sequence). The CDR3 sequence is CASRAPTGGDGYTF. The CDR3 DNA sequence: TGTGCCAGCAGGGCTCCTACAGGGGGTGATGGCTACACCTTC.

The rearrangement uses TRBV2 and TRBJ2-7; TRBD1 is a possible D gene (6 bases). Trimming took off 6 bases at V and 6 bases at J, with 12 bases between the two ends. Germline V CDR1 and CDR2: SNHLY, FYNNEI. The CDR3 has 12 residues. The CDR3 loop reads CASRLQGTEQYF. CDR3 nucleotides: TGTGCCAGCAGGTTACAGGGTACCGAGCAGTACTTC. The variable domain in full, completed from reference TRBV2 and TRBJ2-7, reads EPEVTQTPSHQVTQMGQEVILRCVPISNHLYFYWYRQILGQKVEFLVSFYNNEISEKSEIFDDQFSVERPDGSNFTLKIRSTKLEDSAMYFCASRLQGTEQYFGPGTRLTVT.

V gene TRBV15 combines with J gene TRBJ2-1, with 9 bases that match TRBD1. The CDR3 sequence is 16 residues long. Trimming removed 1 base from V and 7 bases from J; junction bases left unmatched: 8. Looked up from germline, CDR1 is LNHNV and CDR2 is YYDKDF (reference sequence). CDR3 region: CATSRVGTGGKNEQFF. CDR3 DNA: TGTGCCACCAGCAGAGTGGGTACAGGGGGCAAAAATGAGCAGTTCTTC.

This chain joins TRBV7-9 and TRBJ1-4; 10 bases are a match to TRBD1. After removal of 5 bases from V and 7 bases from J, the junction contained 7 bases not matched to a gene. Germline V gene lookup returns CDR1 SEHNR and CDR2 FQNEAQ (reference sequence). CDR3 length: 15 amino acids. CDR3 sequence: CASSVWDRGGEKLFF. The CDR3 DNA reads TGTGCCAGCAGCGTATGGGACAGGGGTGGTGAAAAACTGTTTTTT.

This chain connects TRBV30 to TRBJ1-6; 10 nucleotides align to TRBD1. The germline gives CDR1 GTSNPN, CDR2 SVGIG (reference sequence). The CDR3 loop spans 17 amino acids. The trim removed 2 bases at V and 9 bases at J, leaving 13 bases unmatched. CDR3 bases: TGTGCCTGGAGTAGGAGGACAGGGGGGAGATTAGGTTCACCCCTCCACTTT. Residues: CAWSRRTGGRLGSPLHF.

This chain links TRBV25-1 with TRBJ1-2, with TRBD1 as a possible D gene (6 bases). Deletions cut 4 bases from V and 3 bases from J, with 9 bases between. Germline-derived CDR1 and CDR2 are MGHDK and SYGVNS. This CDR3 is 13 amino acids long. CDR3 region: CASSAGAHYGYTF. Written as DNA, the CDR3 is TGTGCCAGCAGTGCAGGGGCGCACTATGGCTACACCTTC.

The table lists this clone with a count of one. The rearrangement uses TRBV5-5 and TRBJ2-7; 10 bases match TRBD1. V gave up 3 bases and J gave up 4 bases; unmatched junction bases: 1. The CDR3 runs to 13 residues. Looked up from germline, CDR1 is SGHKS and CDR2 is YYEKEE (reference sequence). CDR3 protein: CASSSDRGYEQYF. CDR3 nucleotide sequence: TGTGCCAGCAGCTCGGACAGGGGGTACGAGCAGTACTTC.

The chain carries TRBV19 and TRBJ1-4; D remains ambiguous. Per germline, CDR1 LNHDA and CDR2 SQIVND (reference sequence). The CDR3 spans 13 residues. The CDR3 region is CGTSGTTNEKLFF. The DNA of the CDR3 is TGTGGGACTTCCGGGACAACTAATGAAAAACTGTTTTTT.

This rearrangement joins TRBV6-2 or TRBV6-3 to TRBJ1-1; 8 nucleotides line up with TRBD1. V shed 5 bases and J 0 bases; nucleotides not matched to a gene: 5. CDR3 size: 15 residues. CDR1 MNHEY and CDR2 SVGEGT come from the germline V gene. This CDR3 is CASSKRDRMNTEAFF. Written as DNA, the CDR3 is TGTGCCAGCAGTAAGCGGGACAGGATGAACACTGAAGCTTTCTTT.

V and J are TRBV10-3 and TRBJ2-2; D is possibly TRBD1 (5 bases). V lost 4 bases, J lost 7 bases, and 10 bases lay in between. The CDR3 length is 13 residues. The germline gives CDR1 ENHRY, CDR2 SYGVKD. CDR3 DNA: TGTGCCATCAGTGTATCAGGGTTCGGGGAGCTGTTTTTT. It encodes CAISVSGFGELFF.

The chain has TRBV2 and TRBJ2-5; the D is unclear. This CDR3 is 12 amino acids long. Germline loops: CDR1 SNHLY, CDR2 FYNNEI. V gave up 6 bases and J gave up 1 base, with 6 bases separating them. The CDR3 spells CASSPLQETQYF. As DNA, the CDR3 is TGTGCCAGCAGCCCCCTCCAAGAGACCCAGTACTTC.

The chain joins TRBV3-1 (or the pseudogene TRBV3-2) to TRBJ2-3; maybe TRBD2 (6 bases). V lost 3 bases and J 2 bases, leaving 12 bases between the germline ends. This CDR3 has 15 residues. The germline gives CDR1 LGHDT, CDR2 YNNKEL (reference sequence). The CDR3 DNA is TGTGCCAGCAGCCAGGGCCCTAGCGACACAGATACGCAGTATTTT. Translation: CASSQGPSDTDTQYF.

The chain has TRBV19 and TRBJ2-5, with TRBD2 matching over 7 bases. The V and J ends lost 6 bases and 4 bases, in that order; junction bases with no gene match: 5. The CDR3 is 13 residues long. In germline, CDR1 is LNHDA, CDR2 SQIVND (reference sequence). CDR3 sequence reads: CASRSGGSETQYF. CDR3 bases: TGTGCCAGTAGATCGGGGGGATCAGAGACCCAGTACTTC.

This clone occurred a few times. The chain links TRBV5-1 to TRBJ2-3, with 8 nucleotides matching TRBD1. Trimming removed 6 bases from V and 3 bases from J; junction bases left unmatched: 12. CDR1 is SGHRS, CDR2 YFSETQ, per germline. CDR3 length: 16 residues. This CDR3 reads CASKARAGGGTDTQYF. The CDR3 region has the DNA TGCGCCAGCAAGGCTCGGGCAGGGGGCGGTACAGATACGCAGTATTTT.

DNA of the CDR3: TGTGCCAGCACCCGACAGGGGCCCGTCTACGAGCAGTACTTC. Translation: CASTRQGPVYEQYF. The chain carries TRBV2 and TRBJ2-7, with 8 nucleotides matching TRBD1. V shed 7 bases, J shed 3 bases, and the junction held 8 bases outside the gene matches. CDR3 length: 14 amino acids. In germline, CDR1 is SNHLY, CDR2 FYNNEI.

This clone was seen more than once but under ten times. The chain links TRBV25-1 to TRBJ1-2; D remains unclear. The CDR3 is 13 residues long. Trimming took off 3 bases at V and 4 bases at J, with 9 bases between the two ends. Germline CDR1 is MGHDK and CDR2 is SYGVNS. The CDR3 spells CASSDPYSYGYTF. For the CDR3, the DNA is TGTGCCAGCAGTGACCCCTACTCCTATGGCTACACCTTC.